The clone carrying this TCR beta chain came up once. Its antigen is not known. As every portion of the isolated RNA was reverse transcribed, the sequencing read expressed TCRB transcripts. Roughly 3.5 million reads per sample on average were obtained from naive, central memory and regulatory T cell samples. Method: immunoSEQ multiplex PCR; TCRdb's copy keeps in-frame clones and lacks some. The table has some 170,000 clones, 63% seen once. The source of the sample is a study of beta chain features in type 1 diabetes. Study conclusions and caveats: The naive, central memory and Treg TCRB repertoires showed an apparent similarity that was greater among patients than among healthy donors. Type 1 diabetes patients had TCRB CDR3s that were shorter (moderately but significantly so) in all four CD4+ subsets.

Trimming took off 2 bases at V and 0 bases at J, with 11 bases between the two ends. This CDR3 contains 15 residues. Germline V gene data show CDR1 as SNHLY and CDR2 as FYNNEI. Donors underwent one heparinised blood draw, about 110 mL on average. This receptor was identified in a man aged 25 to 40 with type 1 diabetes. The genes are TRBV2 and TRBJ2-7, with D hard to call. The sequencing input was naive CD4+ T cells from blood. CDR3 sequence: CASSESFWSSYEQYF. The CDR3 DNA sequence: TGTGCCAGCAGTGAATCTTTTTGGTCCTCCTACGAGCAGTACTTC. The whole variable domain, filled in from reference TRBV2 and TRBJ2-7, reads EPEVTQTPSHQVTQMGQEVILRCVPISNHLYFYWYRQILGQKVEFLVSFYNNEISEKSEIFDDQFSVERPDGSNFTLKIRSTKLEDSAMYFCASSESFWSSYEQYFGPGTRLTVT.